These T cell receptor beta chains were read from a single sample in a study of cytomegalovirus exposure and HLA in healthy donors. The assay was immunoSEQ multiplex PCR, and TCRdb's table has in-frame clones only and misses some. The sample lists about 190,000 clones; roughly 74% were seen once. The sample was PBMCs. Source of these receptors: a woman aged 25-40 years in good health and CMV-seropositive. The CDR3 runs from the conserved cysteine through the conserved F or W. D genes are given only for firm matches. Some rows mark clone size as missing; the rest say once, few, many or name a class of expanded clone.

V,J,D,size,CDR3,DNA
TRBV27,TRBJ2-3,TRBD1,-,CASSSGGEIADTQYF,TGTGCCAGCAGTTCAGGGGGCGAGATTGCAGATACGCAGTATTTT
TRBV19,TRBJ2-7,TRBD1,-,CASSIEGARGEQYF,TGTGCCAGTAGTATTGAGGGGGCTCGTGGCGAGCAGTACTTC
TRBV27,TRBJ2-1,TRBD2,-,CASSSSAGGTNEQFF,TGTGCCAGCAGTTCCTCAGCGGGAGGGACCAATGAGCAGTTCTTC
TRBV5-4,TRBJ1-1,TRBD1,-,CASSYDRGSHEAFF,TGTGCCAGCAGCTATGACAGGGGATCACATGAAGCTTTCTTT
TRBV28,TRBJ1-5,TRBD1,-,CASTGQGRGIMPQHF,TGTGCCAGCACGGGACAGGGCCGGGGAATCATGCCCCAGCATTTT
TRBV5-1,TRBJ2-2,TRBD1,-,CATAAEGQVNTGELFF,TGCGCCACCGCCGCCGAGGGACAGGTTAACACCGGGGAGCTGTTTTTT
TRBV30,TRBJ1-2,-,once,CAWSVQGGYTF,TGTGCCTGGAGTGTACAGGGTGGCTACACCTTC
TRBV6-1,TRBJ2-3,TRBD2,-,CASSELAGVGGTDTQYF,TGTGCCAGCAGTGAACTAGCGGGGGTCGGTGGGACAGATACGCAGTATTTT
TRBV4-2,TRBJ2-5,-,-,CASSQDLGGRKTQYF,TGTGCCAGCAGCCAAGATCTGGGGGGAAGGAAGACCCAGTACTTC
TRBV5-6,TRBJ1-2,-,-,CASSFRDIYRENYGYTF,TGTGCCAGCAGCTTCCGGGACATATACCGCGAAAACTATGGCTACACCTTC
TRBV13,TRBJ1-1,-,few,CASSLFRVNTEAFF,TGTGCCAGCAGCTTATTCAGGGTAAACACTGAAGCTTTCTTT
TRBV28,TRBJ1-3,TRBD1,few,CASRGGQGMLSGNTIYF,TGTGCCAGCAGGGGGGGACAGGGGATGTTGTCTGGAAACACCATATATTTT
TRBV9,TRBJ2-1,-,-,CASSPRGITYNEQFF,TGTGCCAGCAGCCCTCGAGGAATTACCTACAATGAGCAGTTCTTC
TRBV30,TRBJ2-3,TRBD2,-,CAWYTRGGRGGTDTQYF,TGTGCCTGGTACACCCGGGGGGGGAGGGGGGGCACAGATACGCAGTATTTT
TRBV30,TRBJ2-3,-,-,CAWSDLAWDTQYF,TGTGCCTGGAGTGATCTAGCGTGGGATACGCAGTATTTT
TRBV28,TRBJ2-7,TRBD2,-,CASSTGGGEQYF,TGTGCCAGCAGTACTGGGGGGGGCGAGCAGTACTTC
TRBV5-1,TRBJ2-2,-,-,CASSPDRPSGTGELFF,TGCGCCAGCAGCCCAGACAGGCCCTCGGGCACCGGGGAGCTGTTTTTT
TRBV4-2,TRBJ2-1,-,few,CASSLVGLRLEQFF,TGTGCCAGCAGCCTCGTCGGACTCCGCCTTGAGCAGTTCTTC
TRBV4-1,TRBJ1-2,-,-,CASSQGFWGEKYAYGYTF,TGCGCCAGCAGCCAAGGGTTTTGGGGGGAGAAGTATGCCTATGGCTACACCTTC